These T cell receptor beta chains were read from a single sample in a study of T cell responses to AZD1222 COVID-19 vaccine. Clones were read by immunoSEQ multiplex PCR, and TCRdb kept only the in-frame ones, dropping some. The sample holds around 190,000 clones, approximately 90% seen once. Sample: peripheral blood, taken 28 days after the second AZD1222 dose. The receptors stem from an adult who received the AZD1222 COVID-19 vaccine. Each CDR3 is given with its conserved first and last residue. The D gene is left open where the match is weak. Not all rows give a size; the values are once, few, many and, for expanded clones, a class.

D | size | J | V | DNA | CDR3
TRBD1 | . | TRBJ2-1 | TRBV27 | TGTGCCAGCAGTTCCAGGGGGAATGAGCAGTTCTTC | CASSSRGNEQFF
. | . | TRBJ1-6 | TRBV7-2 | TGTGCCAGCAGCTTCCGATTCGCCGGGTCTGAGGGTTCACCCCTCCACTTT | CASSFRFAGSEGSPLHF
. | . | TRBJ2-3 | TRBV10-2 | TGCGCCAGCAGTGAGCAAGGGACAGATACGCAGTATTTT | CASSEQGTDTQYF
. | . | TRBJ1-5 | TRBV4-1 | TGCGCCAGCAGCCAAGTAGGAAGGAGCAATCAGCCCCAGCATTTT | CASSQVGRSNQPQHF
. | . | TRBJ1-5 | TRBV5-1 | TGCGCCAGCAGCTTGGACCTGACAGGCAATCAGCCCCAGCATTTT | CASSLDLTGNQPQHF
. | . | TRBJ1-3 | TRBV10-3 | TGTGCCATCAGTGAGTCGGATTTCGGCGGGGTAGTTGGAAACACCATATATTTT | CAISESDFGGVVGNTIYF
. | . | TRBJ2-5 | TRBV5-1 | TGCGCCAGCAGCTTGGTGGGTATAGGGCAAGAGACCCAGTACTTC | CASSLVGIGQETQYF
. | . | TRBJ1-2 | TRBV19 | TGTGCCAGTAGTCGCACTGGGAAAACTATAAATGGCTACACCTTC | CASSRTGKTINGYTF
TRBD1 | . | TRBJ1-6 | TRBV30 | TGTGCCTGGAGACCGGGACAGGGGTTTAGTTCACCCCTCCACTTT | CAWRPGQGFSSPLHF
. | . | TRBJ1-1 | TRBV29-1 | TGCAGCGGTCAGGGTCCGGTAAGCACTGAAGCTTTCTTT | CSGQGPVSTEAFF
TRBD1 | . | TRBJ1-2 | TRBV9 | TGTGCCAGCAGAGAACGGACAGGGGGAGGCTACACCTTC | CASRERTGGGYTF
TRBD2 | . | TRBJ2-1 | TRBV30 | TGTGCCTGGACGGGACTAGCGGGAGGGCCCGGAGAGCAGTTCTTC | CAWTGLAGGPGEQFF
. | . | TRBJ2-3 | TRBV6-6 | TGTGCCAGCAGTGACGGCGGCACAGATACGCAGTATTTT | CASSDGGTDTQYF
. | . | TRBJ1-2 | TRBV9 | TGTGCCAGCAACAGAGGGTTTGTCAGGGAGGATGGCTACACCTTC | CASNRGFVREDGYTF
TRBD2 | . | TRBJ2-7 | TRBV27 | TGTGCCAGCAGTTTCACCGGACTAGCGGGAGGACGAGCCTCCGAGCAGTACTTC | CASSFTGLAGGRASEQYF
. | once | TRBJ2-7 | TRBV2 | TGTGCCCTCCGAGTCGGAAGGAGCTCCTACGAGCAGTACTTC | CALRVGRSSYEQYF
. | once | TRBJ1-5 | TRBV10-3 | TGTGCCATCAGTGATTCGAAGGCAAGCAATCAGCCCCAGCATTTT | CAISDSKASNQPQHF
TRBD1 | . | TRBJ2-1 | TRBV9 | TGTGCCAGCAGCGTAGAGGGACAGGAGTACAATGAGCAGTTCTTC | CASSVEGQEYNEQFF
. | . | TRBJ1-1 | TRBV7-9 | TGTGCCAGCAGCTTACCCGGTGACACTGAAGCTTTCTTT | CASSLPGDTEAFF
. | . | TRBJ1-1 | TRBV12-3/TRBV12-4 | TGTGCCAGCAGAGAGACAGTGAACACTGAAGCTTTCTTT | CASRETVNTEAFF
TRBD1 | . | TRBJ1-5 | TRBV18 | TGTGCCAGCTCCCAGGGGACAGGGGCCGATCCTAATCAGCCCCAGCATTTT | CASSQGTGADPNQPQHF
TRBD1 | . | TRBJ1-4 | TRBV13 | TGTGCCAGCAGCCCGGGACAGAGGGGGGGATTTGAAAAACTGTTTTTT | CASSPGQRGGFEKLFF
TRBD2 | . | TRBJ2-2 | TRBV9 | TGTGCCAGCAGCGGGACTAGCGGTGGCACCGGGGAGCTGTTTTTT | CASSGTSGGTGELFF
TRBD1 | . | TRBJ1-5 | TRBV30 | TGTGCCTGGAGCGGACAGGGGGATGGGGCCCAGCATTTT | CAWSGQGDGAQHF
. | . | TRBJ2-7 | TRBV2 | TGTGCCAGCAGTGACCGGTACGAGCAGTACTTC | CASSDRYEQYF
. | . | TRBJ2-7 | TRBV4-1 | TGCGCCAGCAGCCAGACTAGCGACAGGGCGCGCTACGAGCAGTACTTC | CASSQTSDRARYEQYF
TRBD1 | . | TRBJ2-7 | TRBV19 | TGTGCCAGTAGTCCCCGACAGGGATACGAGCAGTACTTC | CASSPRQGYEQYF
. | . | TRBJ2-4 | TRBV4-1 | TGCGCCAGCAGCCAAGTGCGAGGGGACCCGGGTGGAGCCAAAAACATTCAGTACTTC | CASSQVRGDPGGAKNIQYF
. | . | TRBJ2-7 | TRBV27 | TGTGCCAGCATCGATACAGGGGGAGGGAACGAGCAGTACTTC | CASIDTGGGNEQYF
. | few | TRBJ2-3 | TRBV18 | TGTGCCAGCTCACCCGATATCACAGATACGCAGTATTTT | CASSPDITDTQYF
. | . | TRBJ1-4 | TRBV18 | TGTGCCAGCTCACACGAGAGGACAACTAATGAAAAACTGTTTTTT | CASSHERTTNEKLFF
TRBD2 | . | TRBJ2-1 | TRBV5-1 | TGCGCCAGCAGCTCTCCCACACTAGCGGGAGGGCCCCATAGCTCCTACAATGAGCAGTTCTTC | CASSSPTLAGGPHSSYNEQFF
. | . | TRBJ2-1 | TRBV29-1 | TGCAGCGTGGGTGGCAGCTCCTACAATGAGCAGTTCTTC | CSVGGSSYNEQFF
TRBD1 | once | TRBJ2-7 | TRBV6-5 | TGTGCCAGCGCCGAACGGGACAGGGCAACCTACGAGCAGTACTTC | CASAERDRATYEQYF
TRBD1 | . | TRBJ2-7 | TRBV10-2 | TGCGCCAGCAGTGAGACTGGGACAGGGAGCCACGAGCAGTACTTC | CASSETGTGSHEQYF
TRBD2 | . | TRBJ2-3 | TRBV29-1 | TGCAGCGTTGAATTACTAGCGGGGGGAACGCAGTATTTT | CSVELLAGGTQYF
. | . | TRBJ1-4 | TRBV27 | TGTGCCAGCCGGACAGCTAATGAAAAACTGTTTTTT | CASRTANEKLFF
. | once | TRBJ1-1 | TRBV7-2 | TGTGCCAGCAGCTTTGTTTCGGGTACGAGTTTTGAAGCTTTCTTT | CASSFVSGTSFEAFF
TRBD1 | . | TRBJ1-6 | TRBV5-1 | TGCGCCAGCAGCGTGAACAGGGGCGTCTCACCCCTCCACTTT | CASSVNRGVSPLHF
TRBD1 | few | TRBJ1-1 | TRBV14 | TGTGCCAGCAGCCAGATGACAGGGGTGAGCACTGAAGCTTTCTTT | CASSQMTGVSTEAFF
. | . | TRBJ2-7 | TRBV13 | TGTGCCAGCAGCCAGTATGGGGGCGCGAGCTCCTACGAGCAGTACTTC | CASSQYGGASSYEQYF
TRBD2 | . | TRBJ2-7 | TRBV5-1 | TGCGCCAGCAGCTTACTAGCGGGGAATTACGAGCAGTACTTC | CASSLLAGNYEQYF
. | . | TRBJ1-1 | TRBV2 | TGTGCCAGCAGTGCAACCGGACGGAACACTGAAGCTTTCTTT | CASSATGRNTEAFF
. | . | TRBJ1-4 | TRBV11-2 | TGTGCCAGCAGCTTAGGGGTCCGAGAAAAACTGTTTTTT | CASSLGVREKLFF
. | . | TRBJ1-3 | TRBV2 | TGTGCCAGCAGTGATAGCTCTGGAAACACCATATATTTT | CASSDSSGNTIYF
TRBD1 | . | TRBJ2-3 | TRBV18 | TGTGCCAGCTCAATTCGGACAGGGCCCATTAACACAGATACGCAGTATTTT | CASSIRTGPINTDTQYF
. | . | TRBJ1-1 | TRBV6-5 | TGTGCCAGCAGTCAACAATGGGGAGGAGCTTTCTTT | CASSQQWGGAFF
. | . | TRBJ1-1 | TRBV5-1 | TGCGCCAGCAGCTTGGGGCAGACTGAAGCTTTCTTT | CASSLGQTEAFF
. | . | TRBJ2-6 | TRBV5-1 | TGCGCCAGCAGCCCGAAGCAAAGGAGCTCTGGGGCCAACGTCCTGACTTTC | CASSPKQRSSGANVLTF
. | . | TRBJ2-2 | TRBV29-1 | TGCAGCGTTGGAGGTGGGGCCGGGGAGCTGTTTTTT | CSVGGGAGELFF
. | . | TRBJ2-7 | TRBV12-3/TRBV12-4 | TGTGCCAGCAGTTTAGGTCAGGGGTTCGAGCAGTACTTC | CASSLGQGFEQYF